This T cell receptor (beta chain) is from a study of OX40 agonist ivuxolimab in advanced cancers. Across the study: Every 2 weeks, ivuxolimab was infused into the patients intravenously at between 0.01 and 10 mg/kg.

The method was immunoSEQ multiplex PCR; TCRdb's version includes in-frame clones alone and lacks a portion of them. The sample carries tens of thousands of clones, roughly 90% recorded once. This CDR3 region has 14 residues. Germline CDR1 is MNHEY and CDR2 is SMNVEV (reference sequence). Trimming left V 3 bases short and J 2 bases short, with 10 bases between. V and J are TRBV27 and TRBJ1-1, with D hard to call. This sequence was found in an adult with an advanced solid tumor such as melanoma, head and neck, liver or kidney cancer. The sample here was CD4+ or CD8+ T cells sorted from blood, taken in a trial of the OX40 agonist ivuxolimab. CDR3 DNA sequence: TGTGCCAGCAGTTTTCTGGCAGAAAACACTGAAGCTTTCTTT. Protein: CASSFLAENTEAFF.